This is a list of T cell receptor beta chains from one sample in a study of blood T cell repertoires in COVID-19. The data were produced by immunoSEQ multiplex PCR, yet TCRdb's version contains in-frame clones alone and is incomplete. The sample has fewer than 350,000 clones, around 90% seen once; the top ten hold under 7%. The sequencing sample was made of peripheral blood. The receptors stem from a woman in her twenties or thirties with COVID-19, enrolled during active disease. Each CDR3 is given with its conserved first and last residue. The D gene is left open where the match is weak. Where a row states a size, it is once, few, many or the class of an expanded clone; other rows omit it.

j_call d_call v_call clone_size cdr3_aa cdr3_nt
TRBJ2-1 NA TRBV10-3 NA CATMGIRGEQFF TGTGCCACCATGGGGATAAGGGGGGAGCAGTTCTTC
TRBJ2-5 NA TRBV4-2 NA CASSQDRLPGETQYF TGTGCCAGCAGCCAAGACAGGCTACCGGGGGAGACCCAGTACTTC
TRBJ1-4 TRBD1 TRBV6-5 NA CASSDSTGGNEKLFF TGTGCCAGCAGCGATTCGACAGGGGGGAATGAAAAACTGTTTTTT
TRBJ2-5 NA TRBV3-1/TRBV3-2 NA CASSQAPQGERDYQETQYF TGTGCCAGCAGCCAAGCCCCTCAGGGAGAGAGGGACTACCAAGAGACCCAGTACTTC
TRBJ2-3 TRBD1 TRBV28 NA CASTYEGAQTSTDTQYF TGTGCCAGCACCTACGAGGGGGCTCAAACTAGCACAGATACGCAGTATTTT
TRBJ1-1 NA TRBV6-2/TRBV6-3 once CASSYSSVYTEAFF TGTGCCAGCAGTTACTCATCAGTATACACTGAAGCTTTCTTT
TRBJ1-5 NA TRBV28 NA CASSQVAQPQHF TGTGCCAGCAGTCAGGTTGCTCAGCCCCAGCATTTT
TRBJ1-1 TRBD1 TRBV5-1 NA CASSLGTGSPITEAFF TGCGCCAGCAGCTTGGGGACAGGGTCCCCGATCACTGAAGCTTTCTTT
TRBJ2-1 TRBD2 TRBV5-1 once CASSLDPTSGSSYNEQFF TGCGCCAGCAGCTTGGACCCGACTAGCGGAAGCTCCTACAATGAGCAGTTCTTC
TRBJ1-5 NA TRBV6-2/TRBV6-3 NA CASSYPRGSNQPQHF TGTGCCAGCAGTTACCCCAGGGGAAGCAATCAGCCCCAGCATTTT
TRBJ2-3 NA TRBV29-1 NA CSPESDTQYF TGCAGCCCAGAATCGGATACGCAGTATTTT
TRBJ2-1 TRBD2 TRBV5-1 few CASSPGTSSNNEQFF TGCGCCAGCAGCCCCGGGACTAGCAGCAACAATGAGCAGTTCTTC
TRBJ1-2 TRBD1 TRBV6-4 NA CASSEDGTDYGYTF TGTGCCAGCAGTGAAGACGGGACAGACTATGGCTACACCTTC
TRBJ2-5 TRBD1 TRBV7-2 NA CASSLPGTGEETQYF TGTGCCAGCAGCTTACCCGGGACAGGCGAAGAGACCCAGTACTTC
TRBJ1-2 TRBD1 TRBV5-6 NA CASSGGQGAYGYTF TGTGCCAGCAGCGGAGGACAGGGGGCCTATGGCTACACCTTC
TRBJ2-5 TRBD2 TRBV7-2 NA CASSPLRERETQYF TGTGCCAGCAGCCCACTGCGGGAGAGAGAGACCCAGTACTTC
TRBJ1-6 NA TRBV5-6 NA CASSNNRVGSPLHF TGTGCCAGCAGTAACAACAGGGTGGGTTCACCCCTCCACTTT
TRBJ1-5 NA TRBV27 NA CASSFGAGQPQHF TGTGCCAGCAGTTTTGGGGCGGGACAGCCCCAGCATTTT
TRBJ2-1 TRBD2 TRBV2 NA CASRGARENEQFF TGTGCCAGCAGGGGAGCGCGGGAGAATGAGCAGTTCTTC
TRBJ2-7 TRBD2 TRBV19 NA CATSSGDEQYF TGTGCCACCTCTAGCGGCGACGAGCAGTACTTC
TRBJ1-5 TRBD1 TRBV5-1 few CASAQGAGNQPQHF TGCGCCAGCGCACAGGGGGCTGGCAATCAGCCCCAGCATTTT